What follows are 26 T cell receptor beta chains derived from one specimen sequenced in a study of cytomegalovirus exposure and HLA in healthy donors. It was with 60 Vbeta and 13 Jbeta primers that the PCR ran. Profiling relied on immunoSEQ multiplex PCR, and the TCRdb table lists in-frame clones only, not all of them. Of around 90,000 clones detected, under 75% appear once; the ten largest clones hold about 2.3%. The sequencing sample was made of PBMCs. These receptors were collected from a human donor in good health.

This clone was seen only once. The chain is built from TRBV7-8 and TRBJ2-2; D is uncertain. CDR3 size: 16 residues. V was cut by 1 base and J by 3 bases, with 12 bases left in between. CDR1 and CDR2 (germline): SGHVS, FQNEAQ. CDR3 amino acids: CASSLDKQVDTGELFF. CDR3 nucleotides: TGTGCCAGCAGCTTAGATAAGCAGGTAGACACCGGGGAGCTGTTTTTT.

The chain combines TRBV7-2 with TRBJ1-3; TRBD1 is a possible D gene (6 bases). Germline V gives CDR1 SGHTA, CDR2 FQGNSA. The CDR3 is 15 amino acids. Trimming removed 5 bases at V and 6 bases at J, with 17 bases between. CDR3 sequence: CASSPARTAANTIYF. The CDR3 DNA sequence: TGTGCCAGCAGCCCAGCGCGGACAGCTGCAAACACCATATATTTT.

The chain employs TRBV2 and TRBJ2-3, with 7 bases fitting TRBD1. With V trimmed by 4 bases and J by 0 bases, 1 base remained unmatched. CDR1 and CDR2 from the germline V gene are SNHLY and FYNNEI. The CDR3 consists of 14 residues. The CDR3 is CASSAQGSTDTQYF. In nucleotides, the CDR3 is TGTGCCAGCAGTGCACAGGGGAGCACAGATACGCAGTATTTT. Full variable domain (outside the CDR3, taken from reference TRBV2 and TRBJ2-3): EPEVTQTPSHQVTQMGQEVILRCVPISNHLYFYWYRQILGQKVEFLVSFYNNEISEKSEIFDDQFSVERPDGSNFTLKIRSTKLEDSAMYFCASSAQGSTDTQYFGPGTRLTVL.

This chain connects TRBV6-1 to TRBJ2-1, with TRBD1 matching 10 bases. Germline CDR1 MNHNS, CDR2 SASEGT. This CDR3 is built from 15 residues. V dropped 4 bases and J dropped 7; count of bases not matched to a gene: 7. In nucleotides, the CDR3 is TGTGCCAGCAGTGGCAGACAGGGGGCTGGAAATGAGCAGTTCTTC. Amino acids: CASSGRQGAGNEQFF.

The genes are TRBV27 and TRBJ2-3, with D possibly TRBD2 on 5 matching bases. Trimming removed 5 bases from V and 2 bases from J, with 20 bases in between. CDR3 length: 17 residues. Germline V gene data show CDR1 as MNHEY and CDR2 as SMNVEV (reference sequence). The CDR3 sequence is CASSPLFTSPDTDTQYF. CDR3 bases: TGTGCCAGCAGTCCCCTCTTTACTAGTCCCGACACAGATACGCAGTATTTT.

This clone was seen just once. The rearrangement uses TRBV9 and TRBJ1-2; D not resolved. Trimming removed 3 bases from V and 4 bases from J, with 16 bases in between. Germline values: CDR1 SGDLS, CDR2 YYNGEE. The CDR3 sequence is 15 residues long. CDR3 loop: CASSGVGVARYGYTF. CDR3 DNA: TGTGCCAGCAGCGGGGTCGGAGTAGCTCGCTATGGCTACACCTTC.

To note about this clone: One junction end does not reproduce the germline sequence, and a read error may be involved. The chain is built from TRBV4-3 and TRBJ2-3, with TRBD2 matching over 10 bases. The CDR3 extends over 21 amino acids. Germline CDR1 and CDR2: LGHNA and YSLEER. CDR3 residues: CDSSQDRASGGLFSYTDTQYF. In DNA form, the CDR3 reads TGCGACAGCAGCCAAGATAGGGCTAGCGGGGGTCTGTTCTCATACACAGATACGCAGTATTTT.

The chain couples TRBV4-3 to TRBJ2-3; TRBD2 aligns across 10 bases. The germline V gene encodes CDR1 LGHNA and CDR2 YSLEER. The CDR3 has 16 amino acids. Unmatched junction bases numbered 4, after V lost 4 bases and J lost 0 bases. The CDR3 loop is CASSRRLAGSTDTQYF. CDR3 bases: TGCGCCAGCAGCCGGAGACTAGCGGGTAGCACAGATACGCAGTATTTT.

This chain uses TRBV6-1 with TRBJ1-1; perhaps TRBD1 as D (6 bases). This CDR3 is 17 amino acids long. CDR1 is MNHNS and CDR2 is SASEGT in the germline V gene. Trimming removed 0 bases from V and 5 bases from J, with 19 bases in between. Here the CDR3 reads CASSEALGAPYGTEAFF. The CDR3 region has the DNA TGTGCCAGCAGTGAAGCGCTGGGGGCGCCCTACGGGACTGAAGCTTTCTTT.

The chain uses TRBV7-3 and TRBJ2-3; D is perhaps TRBD1 (5 bases). V was clipped by 3 bases and J by 3 bases, with 10 bases between them. Germline lookup yields CDR1 SGHTA and CDR2 FQGTGA. The CDR3 is made up of 14 amino acids. The CDR3 nucleotides read TGTGCCAGCAGCTTGGGCAGGGAAACAGATACGCAGTATTTT. Translated, it gives CASSLGRETDTQYF.

The V call is TRBV20-1, the J call TRBJ1-5; D remains unclear. With 1 base removed from V and 6 bases from J, the gap between germline ends came to 4 bases. In germline, CDR1 is DFQATT, CDR2 SNEGSKA (reference sequence). There are 11 residues in the CDR3. The CDR3 region has the DNA TGCAGTGCTAGAGGCGGTCAGCCCCAGCATTTT. Its protein is CSARGGQPQHF.

V usage is TRBV19 and J usage is TRBJ2-7; D is perhaps TRBD1 (6 bases). V shed 0 bases and J shed 6 bases, with 18 bases lying between them. The CDR3 totals 16 residues. The germline CDR1 and CDR2 sequences are LNHDA and SQIVND (reference sequence). In nucleotides, the CDR3 is TGTGCCAGTAGTATAGAAGGGACACCCGGGTCCCGCGAGCAGTACTTC. This codes for CASSIEGTPGSREQYF. Supplemented by reference TRBV19 and TRBJ2-7, the full variable domain reads DGGITQSPKYLFRKEGQNVTLSCEQNLNHDAMYWYRQDPGQGLRLIYYSQIVNDFQKGDIAEGYSVSREKKESFPLTVTSAQKNPTAFYLCASSIEGTPGSREQYFGPGTRLTVT.

Only one count was recorded for this clone. This rearrangement joins TRBV10-2 to TRBJ1-1; D might be TRBD1 (5 bases). Trimming cost V 6 bases and J 5 bases, with 13 bases left between them. Germline CDR1 WSHSY, CDR2 SAAADI. The length of the CDR3 is 13 residues. CDR3 amino acids: CASRGEVGTEAFF. The CDR3 DNA is TGCGCCAGCAGAGGGGAGGTGGGGACTGAAGCTTTCTTT.

The CDR3, as DNA: TGCGCCAGCAGCCAAGAGTTCTTAGCGGGGGGGGTTCAAGAGACCCAGTACTTC. Protein product: CASSQEFLAGGVQETQYF. This chain joins TRBV4-3 and TRBJ2-5, with 11 bases identical to TRBD2. J was trimmed by 2 bases and V by 0 bases; bases with no gene match: 8. CDR1 LGHNA and CDR2 YSLEER come from the germline V gene. CDR3 size: 18 residues.

As to this clone: The sample contains more than one DNA sequence encoding this CDR3. The chain employs TRBV6-5 and TRBJ1-4; weak D call: TRBD1 (5 bases). The CDR3 totals 15 residues. Germline CDR1 is MNHEY and CDR2 is SVGAGI. V was shortened by 0 bases and J by 2 bases, with 7 bases between the two germline ends. The CDR3 DNA sequence: TGTGCCAGCAGTTACTCCGGGGGGACTAATGAAAAACTGTTTTTT. Its protein product is CASSYSGGTNEKLFF.

The rearrangement joins TRBV2 to TRBJ2-1; no reliable D call. The CDR3 covers 12 residues. In germline, CDR1 is SNHLY, CDR2 FYNNEI. V lost 2 bases, J lost 9 bases, and 8 bases lay in between. The CDR3 DNA follows: TGTGCCAGCAGTGAACTTAGTCTTGAGCAGTTCTTC. Amino acid sequence: CASSELSLEQFF.

In its sample, this clone was seen a few times. This chain uses TRBV5-6 with TRBJ2-7; TRBD2 agrees at 12 bases. V gave up 4 bases and J gave up 2 bases; unmatched junction bases: 4. The CDR3 spans 15 residues. The germline V gene has CDR1 SGHDT and CDR2 YYEEEE. The CDR3 DNA reads as TGTGCCAGCAGCCGAACTAGCGGGGGGACCTACGAGCAGTACTTC. This translates into CASSRTSGGTYEQYF.

The chain couples TRBV9 to TRBJ2-7; TRBD1 might be the D (6 bases). Germline lookup yields CDR1 SGDLS and CDR2 YYNGEE. V gave up 3 bases and J gave up 3 bases, with 25 bases separating them. This CDR3 is 18 amino acids long. The CDR3 DNA reads TGTGCCAGCAGCGCGAGTGCAAAGGGGACAAAAGGGAGCTACGAGCAGTACTTC. It encodes CASSASAKGTKGSYEQYF. Full variable domain (missing parts from reference TRBV9 and TRBJ2-7): DSGVTQTPKHLITATGQRVTLRCSPRSGDLSVYWYQQSLDQGLQFLIQYYNGEERAKGNILERFSAQQFPDLHSELNLSSLELGDSALYFCASSASAKGTKGSYEQYFGPGTRLTVT.

This clone was seen a few times. The chain joins TRBV2 to TRBJ1-1, with D hard to call. CDR3 length: 12 amino acids. The V gene lost 3 bases and the J gene lost 8 bases, with 10 bases spanning the gap. Germline V gene sequence: CDR1 SNHLY, CDR2 FYNNEI. The CDR3 loop is CASSDRTPEAFF. CDR3 coding DNA: TGTGCCAGCAGTGACCGGACTCCCGAAGCTTTCTTT.

The chain recombines TRBV2 with TRBJ1-6, with 10 positions matching TRBD1. The V gene's germline CDR1 is SNHLY and CDR2 FYNNEI. Unmatched junction bases numbered 7, after V lost 7 bases and J lost 7 bases. CDR3 size: 15 residues. The CDR3 DNA follows: TGTGCCAGCATCCAGGGACAGGGGAGGAATTCACCCCTCCACTTT. It encodes CASIQGQGRNSPLHF.

The chain is built from TRBV7-2 and TRBJ2-3; 7 bases agree with TRBD2. The CDR3 extends over 13 amino acids. The V segment lost 8 bases and the J segment 1 base; nucleotides outside the gene matches: 3. The germline V gene has CDR1 SGHTA and CDR2 FQGNSA. The CDR3 here is CASSRGGTDTQYF. As DNA, the CDR3 is TGTGCCAGCTCCCGGGGGGGCACAGATACGCAGTATTTT.

V usage is TRBV5-1 and J usage is TRBJ1-2; 7 bases fit TRBD1. The V gene end was trimmed by 0 bases and the J gene end by 7 bases; junction bases not matched to a gene: 12. CDR3 size: 16 residues. CDR1 and CDR2 (germline): SGHRS, YFSETQ. The CDR3 sequence is CASSLEGTGAYGGYTF. Here the CDR3 DNA reads TGCGCCAGCAGCTTGGAGGGCACAGGGGCCTATGGTGGCTACACCTTC.

This clone was seen only a few times. Other DNA sequences from this sample encode an identical CDR3 as well. V and J are TRBV6-6 and TRBJ1-1, with 9 nucleotides matching TRBD1. V lost 7 bases to trimming and J lost 4 bases; unmatched junction nucleotides: 7. Germline V lookup: CDR1 MNHNY, CDR2 SVGAGI (reference sequence). The CDR3 contains 14 residues. The CDR3 protein is CASTPDRGGTEAFF. CDR3 sequence (DNA): TGTGCCAGCACCCCCGACAGGGGGGGCACTGAAGCTTTCTTT.

The sample holds a few counts of this clone. The chain recombines TRBV18 with TRBJ2-3, with 8 bases matching TRBD2. Trimming cost V 4 bases and J 0 bases; bases outside gene matches: 6. This CDR3 has 16 amino acids. The germline V gene encodes CDR1 KGHSH and CDR2 LQKENI. CDR3 region: CASSHSGGPSTDTQYF. For the CDR3, the DNA is TGTGCCAGCTCACACTCGGGGGGGCCGAGCACAGATACGCAGTATTTT.

This sequence joins TRBV7-6 and TRBJ1-2; 7 nucleotides align to TRBD1. Germline V gives CDR1 SGHVS, CDR2 FNYEAQ. The CDR3 spans 14 residues. V shed 3 bases, J shed 4 bases, and the junction held 5 bases outside the gene matches. The chain's CDR3 is CASSFGQAAYGYTF. As DNA, the CDR3 is TGTGCCAGCAGCTTTGGACAGGCCGCCTATGGCTACACCTTC.

The J gene is TRBJ2-7, the V gene TRBV5-1; TRBD2 matches at 8 bases. Germline CDR1 SGHRS, CDR2 YFSETQ. V lost 3 bases to trimming and J lost 4 bases; unmatched junction nucleotides: 12. The CDR3 covers 16 residues. The CDR3 coding sequence is TGCGCCAGCAGCTCGGGGGGGCTCGACTACTCGTACGAGCAGTACTTC. It is translated as CASSSGGLDYSYEQYF.